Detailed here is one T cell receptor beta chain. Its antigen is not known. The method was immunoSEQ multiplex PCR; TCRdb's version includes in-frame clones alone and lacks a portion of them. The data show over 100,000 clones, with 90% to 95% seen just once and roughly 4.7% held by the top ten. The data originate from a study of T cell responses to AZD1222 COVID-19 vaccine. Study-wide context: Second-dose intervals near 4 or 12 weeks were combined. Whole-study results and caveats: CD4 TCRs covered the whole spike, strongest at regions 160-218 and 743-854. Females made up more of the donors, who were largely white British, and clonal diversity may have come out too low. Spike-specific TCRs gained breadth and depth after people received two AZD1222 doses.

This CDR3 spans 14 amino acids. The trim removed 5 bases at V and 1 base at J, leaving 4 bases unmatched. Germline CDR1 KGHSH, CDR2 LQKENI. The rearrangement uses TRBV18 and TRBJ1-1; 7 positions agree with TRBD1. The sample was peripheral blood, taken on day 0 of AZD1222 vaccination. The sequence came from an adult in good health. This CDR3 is CASSGGQRNTEAFF. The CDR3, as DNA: TGTGCCAGCTCAGGGGGACAGAGGAACACTGAAGCTTTCTTT.